The 17 T cell receptor beta chains below all came from one sample that was sequenced in a study of T cell clonality in common variable immunodeficiency. Overall study results and limits: Common variable immunodeficiency TCR beta sequences reportedly had fewer deletions and N-nucleotide insertions.

TCRdb's copy holds only in-frame clones and misses some; the assay was immunoSEQ multiplex PCR. The sample has 25,000 or so clones, none seen only once; the top ten hold roughly 9.6%. These receptors have no identified antigens. The sequenced sample consisted of peripheral blood mononuclear cells. The receptors shown here come from a human donor with common variable immunodeficiency.

This clone has a count of ten or more. The read is 3 residues too short to cover the CDR3 end, so that end is filled in from the germline J gene. The V gene is TRBV2, the J gene TRBJ2-1; tentative D call: TRBD2 (6 bases). Between the trimmed V and J ends, which lost 10 bases and 7 bases, there was a span of 20 bases. Germline V gene lookup returns CDR1 SNHLY and CDR2 FYNNEI. This CDR3 is 14 amino acids long. The CDR3 here is CAISRDWTINEQFF. The sequenced part of the CDR3 DNA is TGTGCCATTTCCCGGGACTGGACTATTAATGAG.

Turning to this clone: The read ends 3 residues shy of where the CDR3 ends; the end is completed using the germline J gene. This rearrangement joins TRBV29-1 to TRBJ1-2, with no clear D. The CDR3 extends over 11 amino acids. Trimming shortened V by 1 base and J by 5 bases, and 5 bases separated the two germline ends. CDR1 is SQVTM, CDR2 ANQGSEA, per germline. CDR3 DNA (partial): TGCAGCGTTGAAGGGCAGTATGGC. Translated, it gives CSVEGQYG. The CDR3 reads in full as CSVEGQYGYTF. Supplemented by reference TRBV29-1 and TRBJ1-2, the full variable domain reads SAVISQKPSRDICQRGTSLTIQCQVDSQVTMMFWYRQQPGQSLTLIATANQGSEATYESGFVIDKFPISRPNLTFSTLTVSNMSPEDSSIYLCSVEGQYGYTFGSGTRLTVV.

To note about this clone: The sequenced fragment ends 3 residues before the CDR3 boundary, so the rest is inferred from the germline J gene. The chain combines TRBV20-1 with TRBJ2-1, with 7 bases that match TRBD2. The germline V gene encodes CDR1 DFQATT and CDR2 SNEGSKA (reference sequence). V shed 0 bases and J 6 bases; nucleotides not matched to a gene: 8. This CDR3 is built from 15 residues. The CDR3 sequence: CSARDRASGRNEQFF. CDR3 DNA, as far as it was read: TGCAGTGCTAGAGATCGGGCTAGCGGCCGCAATGAG.

For this clone: The read is 3 residues too short to cover the CDR3 end, so that end is filled in from the germline J gene. The V and J genes are TRBV7-8 and TRBJ1-1; D not certain. Trimming stripped 1 base from V and 5 bases from J, with 14 bases between. The length of the CDR3 is 15 residues. Per germline, CDR1 SGHVS and CDR2 FQNEAQ. CDR3 DNA, as far as it was read: TGTGCCAGCAGCTTAGGTGTTAGGGCTGGGACTGAA. Encoded protein: CASSLGVRAGTE. The whole CDR3 sequence reads CASSLGVRAGTEAFF.

Concerning this clone itself: The CDR3 end is not reached by the read, which stops 3 residues before it; the germline J gene fills it in. The chain links TRBV2 to TRBJ2-5, with 13 nucleotides matching TRBD2. After removal of 7 bases from V and 2 bases from J, the junction contained 4 bases not matched to a gene. This CDR3 region has 15 residues. The germline V gene encodes CDR1 SNHLY and CDR2 FYNNEI. The DNA read from the CDR3 is TGTGCCAGCATGCTGACTAGCGGGGGGCAAGAGACC. Translated: CASMLTSGGQET. From start to end, the CDR3 is CASMLTSGGQETQYF.

A few counts support this clone. The read stops 3 residues short of the end of the CDR3; the missing end is completed from the germline J gene. The chain has TRBV18 and TRBJ2-1; 8 positions agree with TRBD1. Unmatched junction bases numbered 9, after V lost 5 bases and J lost 9 bases. CDR1 is KGHSH, CDR2 LQKENI, per germline. This CDR3 region has 14 residues. The CDR3 reads CASSATGEKGEQFF. CDR3 DNA, as far as it was read: TGTGCCAGCTCAGCGACAGGGGAAAAGGGTGAG.

This clone has at least ten counts. The sequenced fragment ends 3 residues before the CDR3 boundary, so the rest is inferred from the germline J gene. The chain uses TRBV13 and TRBJ2-3, with TRBD2 matching 12 bases. V gave up 3 bases and J gave up 2 bases; unmatched junction bases: 3. The CDR3 is 16 residues long. Germline V gene data show CDR1 as PRHDT and CDR2 as FYEKMQ (reference sequence). The sequenced part of the CDR3 DNA is TGTGCCAGCAGCTTCAGACTAGCGGGAGACACAGATACG. Translation: CASSFRLAGDTDT. The CDR3 reads in full as CASSFRLAGDTDTQYF.

At least ten counts were recorded for this clone. The read terminates 3 residues before the CDR3 end, so the remaining end is supplied by the germline J gene. V and J are TRBV19 and TRBJ2-3, with 8 bases that match TRBD2. The CDR3 is 15 residues long. CDR1 and CDR2 (germline): LNHDA, SQIVND (reference sequence). V lost 3 bases to trimming and J lost 2 bases; unmatched junction nucleotides: 4. The covered CDR3 bases are TGTGCCAGTAGTATTAGCGGGATAAACACAGATACG. Protein sequence: CASSISGINTDT. The whole CDR3 protein reads CASSISGINTDTQYF.

This clone was seen more than once but under ten times. The read halts 3 residues ahead of the CDR3 end, with the missing end drawn from the germline J gene. The rearrangement links TRBV20-1 to TRBJ2-7, with TRBD2 matching over 10 bases. The CDR3 length is 16 residues. Trimming at V came to 5 bases and at J to 2 bases, leaving 12 bases not matched to a gene. CDR1 DFQATT and CDR2 SNEGSKA come from the germline V gene (reference sequence). The DNA read from the CDR3 is TGCAGTGCTTTAGGGATAGCGGGAGGTTCGGCCTACGAG. Its translation is CSALGIAGGSAYE. The full CDR3 is CSALGIAGGSAYEQYF.

On this clone: The read terminates 3 residues ahead of where the CDR3 ends, so the germline J gene completes it. The gene calls are TRBV5-1 and TRBJ1-1; 8 bases are a match to TRBD1. With V trimmed by 3 bases and J by 4 bases, 8 bases remained unmatched. CDR1 SGHRS and CDR2 YFSETQ come from the germline V gene. The CDR3 is 15 residues long. The part of the CDR3 DNA that was read is TGCGCCAGCAGCTCCCTAGGACAGGGATCCACTGAA. Translated: CASSSLGQGSTE. The complete CDR3 protein is CASSSLGQGSTEAFF.

This clone was counted at least ten times. The CDR3 end falls 3 residues outside the read, so it is completed with the germline J gene. V is TRBV18 and J is TRBJ2-3, with D uncertain. Looked up from germline, CDR1 is KGHSH and CDR2 is LQKENI. V lost 3 bases and J lost 4, with 8 bases in between. CDR3 length: 13 residues. This CDR3 reads CASSPTESDTQYF. Partial CDR3 DNA: TGTGCCAGCTCACCTACAGAGTCAGATACG.

Worth noting for this clone: The observed sequence ends 3 residues before the CDR3 terminus, with the missing tail filled in from the germline J gene. This chain connects TRBV19 to TRBJ2-2, with TRBD2 matching 11 bases. Losses at the gene ends were 2 bases for V and 6 bases for J; bases not matched to a gene: 2. CDR1 is LNHDA, CDR2 SQIVND, per germline (reference sequence). There are 15 residues in the CDR3. The CDR3 DNA, read in part, is TGTGCCAGTAGTATAATAGCGGGGGGGGCCGGGGAG. Translating gives CASSIIAGGAGE. The entire CDR3 protein is CASSIIAGGAGELFF.

For this clone: The read is 3 residues too short to cover the CDR3 end, so that end is filled in from the germline J gene. The rearrangement uses TRBV29-1 and TRBJ1-5; D might be TRBD1 (6 bases). The CDR3 extends over 13 amino acids. CDR1 is SQVTM and CDR2 is ANQGSEA in the germline V gene. Trimming shortened V by 6 bases and J by 3 bases, and 12 bases separated the two germline ends. The CDR3 loop is CSVETGFNQPQHF. The CDR3 bases that were read are TGCAGCGTAGAGACAGGATTCAATCAGCCC.

This clone has just a few counts. The missing CDR3 end, 3 residues past where the read stops, is filled in from the germline J gene. The chain couples TRBV2 to TRBJ2-7; TRBD1 matches at 9 bases. V trimming: 7 bases; J trimming: 4 bases; junction bases outside the gene matches: 5. The CDR3 has 13 amino acids. Germline V gene lookup returns CDR1 SNHLY and CDR2 FYNNEI. The CDR3 bases that were read are TGTGCCAGCAAGGAACAGGGGGCTTACGAG. This gives the protein CASKEQGAYE. From start to end, the CDR3 is CASKEQGAYEQYF.

This clone was seen repeatedly, ten times or more. CDR3 DNA (partial): TGTGCCAGTAGTATTGAGGGGAATGAG. It yields the protein CASSIEGNE. The whole CDR3 reads CASSIEGNEQFF. The chain has TRBV19 and TRBJ2-1; D may be TRBD1 or TRBD2 (5 bases each). The read finishes 3 residues shy of the CDR3 end, and the germline J gene is used to complete it. V shed 3 bases and J shed 7 bases, with 7 bases lying between them. CDR1 and CDR2 from the germline V gene are LNHDA and SQIVND (reference sequence). This CDR3 is 12 amino acids long.

On this clone: The read is 3 residues too short to cover the CDR3 end, so that end is filled in from the germline J gene. The V call is TRBV19, the J call TRBJ1-2; 7 nucleotides align to TRBD1. Germline CDR1 and CDR2: LNHDA and SQIVND (reference sequence). The CDR3 consists of 13 residues. V lost 4 bases to trimming and J lost 5 bases; unmatched junction nucleotides: 4. The CDR3 loop is CASSTEGQYGYTF. CDR3 bases read: TGTGCCAGTAGTACGGAGGGACAGTATGGC.

On this clone itself: The read ends 3 residues early relative to the CDR3; the germline J gene fills the gap. The rearrangement joins TRBV6-2 or TRBV6-3 to TRBJ2-3; D gene uncertain. Trimming shortened V by 6 bases and J by 2 bases, and 6 bases separated the two germline ends. CDR1 MNHEY and CDR2 SVGEGT come from the germline V gene. The CDR3 totals 12 residues. CDR3 residues: CASRQFTDTQYF. CDR3 bases read: TGTGCCAGCAGACAGTTCACAGATACG.